The entry that follows covers one T cell receptor (beta chain) sequence. The sample comes from a study of technical replicates of blood from a few donors. The method was immunoSEQ multiplex PCR; TCRdb's version includes in-frame clones alone and lacks a portion of them. The profile shows tens of thousands of clones, 85% to 95% of them singletons. The clonotype originates from a human donor in good health. Sequencing used T cells isolated from PBMCs.

CDR3: CASSTPWTEDGYTF. CDR3 bases: TGTGCCAGCAGCACTCCATGGACGGAGGATGGCTACACCTTC. The J gene is TRBJ1-2, the V gene TRBV6-5, with unresolved D. Germline assignment: CDR1 MNHEY and CDR2 SVGAGI. This CDR3 contains 14 residues. V shed 6 bases and J shed 6 bases, with 17 bases lying between them.